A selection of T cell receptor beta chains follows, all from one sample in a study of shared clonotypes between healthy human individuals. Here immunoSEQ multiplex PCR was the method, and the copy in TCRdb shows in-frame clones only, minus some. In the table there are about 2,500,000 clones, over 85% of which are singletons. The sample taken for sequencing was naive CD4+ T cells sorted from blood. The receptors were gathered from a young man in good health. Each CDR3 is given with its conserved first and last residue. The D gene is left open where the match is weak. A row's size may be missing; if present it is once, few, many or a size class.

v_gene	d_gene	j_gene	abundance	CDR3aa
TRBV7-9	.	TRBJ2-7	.	CASSLGVPGGEQYF
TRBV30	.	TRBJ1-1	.	CAWGQGTEAFF
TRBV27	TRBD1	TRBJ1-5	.	CASSPFQTGNQPQHF
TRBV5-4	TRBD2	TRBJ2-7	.	CASSSRRGLAGSTSYEQYF
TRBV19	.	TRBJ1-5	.	CASSISQGHSNQPQHF
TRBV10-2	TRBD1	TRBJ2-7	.	CASSKDRAEQYF
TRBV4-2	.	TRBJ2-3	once	CASSQDLGSTDTQYF
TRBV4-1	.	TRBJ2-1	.	CASSPRLLGSSYNEQFF
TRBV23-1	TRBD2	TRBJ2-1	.	CASSQPSGNPYNEQFF
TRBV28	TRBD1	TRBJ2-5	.	CASSSGQVQETQYF
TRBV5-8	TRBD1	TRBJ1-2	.	CASSADRDYYGYTF
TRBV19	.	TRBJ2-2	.	CASSSGGFTGELFF
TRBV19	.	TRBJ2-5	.	CASSISGSQETQYF
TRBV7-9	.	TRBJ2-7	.	CASSLRGTPYEQYF
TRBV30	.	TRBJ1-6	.	CAWKKDNSPLHF
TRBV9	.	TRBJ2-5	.	CASSVFRGGQETQYF
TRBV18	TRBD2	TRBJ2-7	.	CASSPGRTYEQYF
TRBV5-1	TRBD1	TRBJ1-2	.	CASSRDRQNYGYTF
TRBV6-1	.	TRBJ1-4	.	CASSLGPLGEKLFF
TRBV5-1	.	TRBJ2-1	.	CASSLDSSDNEQFF
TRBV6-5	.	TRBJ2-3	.	CASSFRGTNTDTQYF
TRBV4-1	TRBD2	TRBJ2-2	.	CASSQGLAGVLNTGELFF
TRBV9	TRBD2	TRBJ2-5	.	CASSPRPSGEETQYF
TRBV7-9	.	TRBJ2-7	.	CASSLGRTYEQYF
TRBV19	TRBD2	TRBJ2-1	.	CASSIGRGASSYNEQFF
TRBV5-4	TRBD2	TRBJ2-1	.	CASSPGLAGGANEQFF
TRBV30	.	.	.	CAWTRGVDEQYF
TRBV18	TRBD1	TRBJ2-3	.	CASSGQQYSTDTQYF
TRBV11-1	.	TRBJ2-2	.	CASSHHTGARYTGELFF
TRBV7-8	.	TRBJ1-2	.	CASSPREGYGYTF
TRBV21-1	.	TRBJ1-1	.	CASSKCTGQGTEAFF
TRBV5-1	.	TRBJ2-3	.	CASSRETGRTDTQYF
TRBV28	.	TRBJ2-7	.	CASSRASSYEQYF
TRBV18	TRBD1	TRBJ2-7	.	CASSPSGTGGYEQYF
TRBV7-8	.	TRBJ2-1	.	CASSLDGFQFF
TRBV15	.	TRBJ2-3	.	CATRGRFLSTDTQYF
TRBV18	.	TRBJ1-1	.	CASSPTAAEQAFF
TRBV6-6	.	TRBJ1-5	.	CASCTGPYQPQHF
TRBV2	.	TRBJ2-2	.	CASSPLDSYTGELFF
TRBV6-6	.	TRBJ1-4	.	CASRDVGRPNEKLFF
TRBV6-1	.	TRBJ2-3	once	CASSEASGADTQYF
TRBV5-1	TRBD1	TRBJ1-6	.	CASSLNAGTVNSPLHF
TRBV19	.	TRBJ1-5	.	CASSIWQIGNQPQHF
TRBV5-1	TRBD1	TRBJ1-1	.	CATAPRQGYTEAFF
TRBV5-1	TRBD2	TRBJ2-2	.	CASSSPLAGGPGELFF
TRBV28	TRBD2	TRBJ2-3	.	CASSFPGGVVTQYF